This T cell receptor (beta chain) was identified in a study of blood T cells in healthy people across ages. The authors ran a second PCR of 7 to 11 cycles using a sample-barcoded 5' primer and a J-beta primer mix. TCRdb reprocessed the 5' RACE reads via MiXCR and lists one record per CDR3 protein. This sample has 540,000 or so distinct CDR3 sequences, with around 50% found just once. V lost 0 bases and J 6 bases, leaving 17 bases between the germline ends. CDR3 length: 17 residues. Per germline, CDR1 LGHNA and CDR2 YSLEER. This clonotype showed up just a few times. Its antigen is unidentified. Study-wide findings and caveats: The fall in TCR beta diversity per million T cells was roughly linear with age. A strong correlation was seen between TCR beta diversity and naive T cell percentage.

The clonotype was recovered from a man aged 80 or over in good health. The sample comprised blood. The chain joins TRBV4-3 to TRBJ1-4; D remains unclear. CDR3 DNA: TGCGCCAGCAGCCAAGATCATTTTTCGGTTTTGGATGAAAAACTGTTTTTT. The encoded protein is CASSQDHFSVLDEKLFF.